The 15 T cell receptor beta chains below come from one sample, sequenced in a study of radiotherapy plus CTLA-4 blockade in lung cancer. Repertoires were generated with immunoSEQ multiplex PCR, while TCRdb's copy carries only in-frame clones and drops some. The sample carries about 25,000 clones, 71% recorded once. Sample: peripheral blood, taken from a patient treated with radiotherapy plus ipilimumab. The origin of the receptors is a human donor with non-small cell lung cancer whose response to radiotherapy plus ipilimumab could not be evaluated.

The chain couples TRBV5-1 to TRBJ2-1; 16 positions agree with TRBD2. The germline CDR1 and CDR2 sequences are SGHRS and YFSETQ. The CDR3 has 16 residues. J lost 8 bases, V lost 4 bases, and 6 bases had no gene match. The CDR3 DNA follows: TGCGCCAGCAGCCCGGGACTAGCGGGAGGGTGGGATGAGCAGTTCTTC. The encoded protein is CASSPGLAGGWDEQFF.

V and J are TRBV27 and TRBJ1-6; 8 bases agree with TRBD1. Germline values: CDR1 MNHEY, CDR2 SMNVEV (reference sequence). The CDR3 runs to 15 residues. The J segment lost 7 bases and the V segment lost 4 bases, leaving 6 bases of the junction unmatched. CDR3 loop: CASSSRQGPNSPLHF. The CDR3 DNA follows: TGTGCCAGCAGTTCGAGACAGGGGCCAAATTCACCCCTCCACTTT.

This clone came up a few times. The J gene is TRBJ1-2, the V gene TRBV11-2; D uncertain. The germline V gene encodes CDR1 SGHAT and CDR2 FQNNGV. Trimming took off 5 bases at V and 2 bases at J, with 6 bases between the two ends. The CDR3 contains 12 residues. The DNA of the CDR3 is TGTGCCAGCAGCCCTTTCAACTATGGCTACACCTTC. Protein: CASSPFNYGYTF.

This sequence joins TRBV15 and TRBJ1-2, with D possibly TRBD1 on 6 matching bases. The ends were cut back, 6 bases at V and 8 bases at J, with 16 bases in the middle. Germline V gene lookup returns CDR1 LNHNV and CDR2 YYDKDF (reference sequence). The CDR3 loop spans 13 amino acids. CDR3 DNA sequence: TGTGCCACCAGTCGCGGCCCAGGGGTCGGCTACACCTTC. Its protein product is CATSRGPGVGYTF.

This chain uses TRBV5-1 with TRBJ2-2; weak D call: TRBD1 (6 bases). The V end was cut by 4 bases, the J end by 4 bases, with 17 bases between. Germline V lookup: CDR1 SGHRS, CDR2 YFSETQ. The CDR3 runs to 16 residues. The CDR3 sequence is CASSPTGLLITGELFF. In DNA form, the CDR3 reads TGCGCCAGCAGCCCTACAGGGCTACTAATCACCGGGGAGCTGTTTTTT.

This chain joins TRBV19 and TRBJ2-6, with 11 bases that match TRBD1. V shed 3 bases and J 0 bases; nucleotides not matched to a gene: 4. The CDR3 has 18 residues. From germline, CDR1 is LNHDA and CDR2 SQIVND (reference sequence). The CDR3: CASSMGTGGNSGANVLTF. In DNA, the CDR3 is TGTGCCAGTAGTATGGGGACAGGGGGTAACTCTGGGGCCAACGTCCTGACTTTC.

V gene TRBV16 combines with J gene TRBJ1-2, with 10 positions matching TRBD1. J lost 1 base, V lost 2 bases, and 10 bases had no gene match. CDR3 length: 18 residues. Germline V gene sequence: CDR1 KGHSY, CDR2 FQNENV. The CDR3 protein is CASSQIITGTGDNYGYTF. The CDR3 nucleotides are TGTGCCAGCAGCCAAATCATAACCGGGACAGGGGATAACTATGGCTACACCTTC.

The gene calls are TRBV11-2 and TRBJ2-1, with 10 bases matching TRBD2. Trimming took 10 bases from V and 5 from J; bases not matched to a gene: 8. CDR1 is SGHAT and CDR2 is FQNNGV in the germline V gene. The CDR3 spans 14 residues. CDR3 protein: CATSRLAGDNEQFF. CDR3 bases: TGTGCCACAAGTAGGCTAGCGGGAGACAATGAGCAGTTCTTC.

The rearrangement links TRBV11-3 to TRBJ1-2; TRBD1 agrees at 7 bases. The junction had 4 bases not matched to a gene; V was cut back by 4 bases and J by 5 bases. The CDR3 runs 13 residues. Germline V gene data show CDR1 as SGHNT and CDR2 as YENEEA. The CDR3 region has the DNA TGTGCCAGCAGCTACCAGACAGGGTATGGCTACACCTTC. Translation: CASSYQTGYGYTF.

The V call is TRBV7-2, the J call TRBJ2-5; D remains unclear. TRBJ2-7 matches the DNA end more closely, so the J call is doubtful. The CDR3 consists of 13 residues. Germline loops: CDR1 SGHTA, CDR2 FQGNSA. DNA for the CDR3: TGTGCCAGCAGCGCAAGGAGCTCCTACGAGCAGTACTTC. As protein: CASSARSSYEQYF.

This clone was observed once. This chain connects TRBV7-2 to TRBJ2-3; possible D gene TRBD1, 5 bases. CDR1 is SGHTA, CDR2 FQGNSA, per germline. CDR3 size: 14 residues. V was trimmed by 5 bases and J by 3 bases, leaving 12 bases between them. CDR3 residues: CASSRGPGTDTQYF. The CDR3 region has the DNA TGTGCCAGCAGCCGAGGCCCAGGGACAGATACGCAGTATTTT.

This clone was counted between two and nine times. The rearrangement links TRBV19 to TRBJ1-4; 10 bases line up with TRBD1. CDR1 and CDR2 (germline): LNHDA, SQIVND (reference sequence). The V and J ends lost 6 bases and 0 bases, in that order; junction bases with no gene match: 10. There are 18 residues in the CDR3. In DNA form, the CDR3 reads TGTGCCAGTAGGCCGGGACAGGGGTCGGTTGCAACTAATGAAAAACTGTTTTTT. It translates to CASRPGQGSVATNEKLFF.

V and J are TRBV19 and TRBJ2-7, with D maybe TRBD2 (5 bases). Trimming cost V 2 bases and J 0 bases, with 8 bases left between them. Germline V lookup: CDR1 LNHDA, CDR2 SQIVND (reference sequence). The CDR3 length is 14 residues. This CDR3 reads CASSISGNSYEQYF. The CDR3 coding sequence is TGTGCCAGTAGTATATCCGGGAACTCCTACGAGCAGTACTTC.

This chain joins TRBV28 and TRBJ2-5, with 10 bases lining up with TRBD2. Germline V gives CDR1 MDHEN, CDR2 SYDVKM. The V and J ends lost 6 bases and 6 bases, in that order; junction bases with no gene match: 7. The CDR3 spans 14 residues. The CDR3 DNA reads TGTGCCAGCAGCCAGGGGACTAGCGTAAAGACCCAGTACTTC. It encodes CASSQGTSVKTQYF.

This clone is a singleton in its sample. The rearrangement links TRBV4-1 to TRBJ2-4; 10 bases agree with TRBD2. CDR3 size: 17 residues. Losses at the gene ends were 0 bases for V and 6 bases for J; bases not matched to a gene: 8. Per germline, CDR1 MGHRA and CDR2 YSYEKL. CDR3 in amino acids: CASSQDPSGSGVNIQYF. For the CDR3, the DNA is TGCGCCAGCAGCCAAGATCCTAGCGGGAGCGGTGTAAACATTCAGTACTTC.